This T cell receptor (beta chain) derives from a study of beta chain features in type 1 diabetes. Study-level results: Resolution of whether HLA type affects TCRB rearrangement was not achieved here. Fewer insertions but more deletions were seen at VDJ junctions in type 1 diabetes patients. Within each of all four CD4+ subsets, Type 1 diabetes patients had TCRB CDR3s that were moderately but significantly shorter.

Every isolated RNA sample was fully reverse transcribed, so sequencing captured expressed TCRB transcripts. Sequencing was performed with immunoSEQ multiplex PCR; in TCRdb, only in-frame clones are kept and a portion is missing. The table has over 600,000 clones, under 15% seen once. To note about this clone: No antigen is known for it.

CDR1 MGHDK and CDR2 SYGVNS come from the germline V gene. This CDR3 contains 15 residues. The V segment lost 4 bases and the J segment 4 bases; nucleotides outside the gene matches: 4. The sample was naive CD4+ T cells from blood. The rearrangement uses TRBV25-1 and TRBJ1-1, with 12 bases matching TRBD1. The clonotype comes from a man aged 25 to 40 with type 1 diabetes. The CDR3 reads CASSGDRGLGTEAFF. In nucleotides, the CDR3 is TGTGCCAGCAGTGGGGACAGGGGGCTGGGCACTGAAGCTTTCTTT.